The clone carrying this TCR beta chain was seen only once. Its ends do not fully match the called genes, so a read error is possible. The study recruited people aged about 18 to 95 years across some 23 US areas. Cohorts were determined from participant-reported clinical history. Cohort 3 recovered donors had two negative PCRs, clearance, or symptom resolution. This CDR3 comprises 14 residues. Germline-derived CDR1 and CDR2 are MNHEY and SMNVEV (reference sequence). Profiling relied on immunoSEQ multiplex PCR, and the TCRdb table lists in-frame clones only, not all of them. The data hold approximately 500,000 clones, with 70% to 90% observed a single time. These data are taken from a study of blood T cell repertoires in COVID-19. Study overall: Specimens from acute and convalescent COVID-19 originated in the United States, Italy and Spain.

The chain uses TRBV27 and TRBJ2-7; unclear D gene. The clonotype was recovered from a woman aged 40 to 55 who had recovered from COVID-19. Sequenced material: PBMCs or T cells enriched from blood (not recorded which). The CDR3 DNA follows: TGTGCCAGCAGTTTTTTGGGCCGCTCCGACGAGCAGTACTTC. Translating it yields CASSFLGRSDEQYF.